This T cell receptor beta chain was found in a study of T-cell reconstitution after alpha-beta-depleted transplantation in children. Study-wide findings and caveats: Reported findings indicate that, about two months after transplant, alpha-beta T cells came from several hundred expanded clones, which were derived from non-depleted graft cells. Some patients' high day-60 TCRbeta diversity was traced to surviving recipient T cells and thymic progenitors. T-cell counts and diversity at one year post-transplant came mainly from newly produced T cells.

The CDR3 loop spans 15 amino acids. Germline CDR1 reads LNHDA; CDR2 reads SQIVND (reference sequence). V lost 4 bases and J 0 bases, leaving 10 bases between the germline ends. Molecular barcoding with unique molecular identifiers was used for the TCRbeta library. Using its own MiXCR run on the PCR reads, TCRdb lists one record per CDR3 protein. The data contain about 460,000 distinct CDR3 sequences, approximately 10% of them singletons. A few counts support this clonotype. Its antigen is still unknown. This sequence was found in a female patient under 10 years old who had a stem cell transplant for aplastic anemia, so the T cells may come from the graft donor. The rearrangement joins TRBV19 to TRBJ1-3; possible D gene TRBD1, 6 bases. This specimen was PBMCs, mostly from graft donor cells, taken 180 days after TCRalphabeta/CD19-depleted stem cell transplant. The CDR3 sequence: CASSTAGASGNTIYF. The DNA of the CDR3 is TGTGCCAGTAGTACGGCAGGGGCCTCTGGAAACACCATATATTTT. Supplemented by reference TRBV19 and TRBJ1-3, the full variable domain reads DGGITQSPKYLFRKEGQNVTLSCEQNLNHDAMYWYRQDPGQGLRLIYYSQIVNDFQKGDIAEGYSVSREKKESFPLTVTSAQKNPTAFYLCASSTAGASGNTIYFGEGSWLTVV.